Listed below are T cell receptor beta chains from one sample, sequenced in a study of response to subunit inactivated influenza vaccine. Each CDR3 protein gets one entry after TCRdb re-called the RT-PCR reads with MiXCR. The repertoire holds some 800,000 distinct CDR3 sequences, 21% seen once, with 10% in the top ten. The sample in question was PBMCs from blood, obtained roughly 5 days after vaccination. The receptors derive from a man in his fifties who received an inactivated influenza vaccine. Both conserved end residues are part of each CDR3. A D gene is named only where the DNA matches it firmly. Clone size appears in some rows only: once, few, many, or a class for an expanded clone.

.	TRBV4-2	TRBJ2-4	.	CASSQGIAPLAQNIQYF	TGTGCCAGCAGCCAAGGCATCGCACCTTTAGCCCAAAACATTCAGTACTTC
.	TRBV27	TRBJ2-1	TRBD2	CASSLQTSGYYNEQFF	TGTGCCAGCAGTTTACAGACTAGCGGGTACTACAATGAGCAGTTCTTC
.	TRBV2	TRBJ2-1	TRBD1	CASSERGLPYNEQFF	TGTGCCAGCAGTGAAAGGGGGCTTCCCTACAATGAGCAGTTCTTC
.	TRBV7-9	TRBJ2-7	TRBD1	CASSHRAGTDYEQYF	TGTGCCAGCAGTCACCGAGCCGGGACAGACTACGAGCAGTACTTC
.	TRBV6-1	TRBJ2-5	TRBD1	CASGLRQGQETQYF	TGTGCCAGCGGCCTGAGACAGGGACAAGAGACCCAGTACTTC
few	TRBV20-1	TRBJ2-3	.	CSAGRGYTDTQYF	TGCAGTGCGGGGCGGGGCTACACAGATACGCAGTATTTT
.	TRBV7-9	TRBJ2-2	.	CASSLSSAAGELFF	TGTGCCAGCAGCCTCTCCTCCGCCGCCGGGGAGCTGTTTTTT
few	TRBV5-1	TRBJ2-6	TRBD1	CASSQGQTPTGANVLTF	TGCGCCAGCAGCCAGGGACAGACACCCACTGGGGCCAACGTCCTGACTTTC
few	TRBV7-3	TRBJ2-7	TRBD2	CASRESGTSSYEQYF	TGTGCCAGCAGAGAATCCGGGACTAGCTCCTACGAGCAGTACTTC
.	TRBV18	TRBJ1-2	.	CASSPAKGRNYGYTF	TGTGCCAGCTCACCTGCGAAAGGAAGAAACTATGGCTACACCTTC
few	TRBV5-1	TRBJ2-3	TRBD2	CASSLVLAEYTQYF	TGCGCCAGCAGCTTGGTTCTAGCGGAATATACGCAGTATTTT
many	TRBV15	TRBJ2-3	.	CATSRVSRVDTQYF	TGTGCCACCAGCAGAGTGTCTAGAGTAGATACGCAGTATTTT
few	TRBV4-3	TRBJ1-1	.	CASSQRSNTEAFF	TGCGCCAGCAGCCAACGGAGTAACACTGAAGCTTTCTTT
.	TRBV6-2/TRBV6-3	TRBJ1-2	.	CASTLGGYDYGYTF	TGTGCCAGCACCCTCGGGGGATACGACTATGGCTACACCTTC
.	TRBV6-5	TRBJ2-2	TRBD2	CASSYGTITGELFF	TGTGCCAGCAGTTACGGGACTATCACCGGGGAGCTGTTTTTT
.	TRBV14	TRBJ1-1	.	CASSQMGGGTEAFF	TGTGCCAGCAGCCAAATGGGGGGCGGCACTGAAGCTTTCTTT
.	TRBV20-1	TRBJ2-7	TRBD1	CSARNRGLSYEQYF	TGCAGTGCTAGAAACAGGGGGCTGTCTTACGAGCAGTACTTC
.	TRBV7-9	TRBJ2-4	.	CASSRGWKNIQYF	TGTGCCAGCAGCAGGGGGTGGAAAAACATTCAGTACTTC
few	TRBV12-3/TRBV12-4	TRBJ1-1	TRBD1	CASTSVQGGMNTEAFF	TGTGCCAGCACCTCAGTGCAGGGGGGAATGAACACTGAAGCTTTCTTT
.	TRBV10-3	TRBJ1-5	TRBD1	CAIRGQNSNQPQHF	TGTGCCATCAGGGGACAGAATAGCAATCAGCCCCAGCATTTT
many	TRBV15	TRBJ1-6	.	CATSSRGGNSPLHF	TGTGCCACCAGCAGCCGAGGGGGGAATTCACCCCTCCACTTT
.	TRBV6-5	TRBJ2-3	TRBD2	CASSYSISSGALTDTQYF	TGTGCCAGCAGTTACTCGATCTCTAGCGGGGCCTTGACAGATACGCAGTATTTT